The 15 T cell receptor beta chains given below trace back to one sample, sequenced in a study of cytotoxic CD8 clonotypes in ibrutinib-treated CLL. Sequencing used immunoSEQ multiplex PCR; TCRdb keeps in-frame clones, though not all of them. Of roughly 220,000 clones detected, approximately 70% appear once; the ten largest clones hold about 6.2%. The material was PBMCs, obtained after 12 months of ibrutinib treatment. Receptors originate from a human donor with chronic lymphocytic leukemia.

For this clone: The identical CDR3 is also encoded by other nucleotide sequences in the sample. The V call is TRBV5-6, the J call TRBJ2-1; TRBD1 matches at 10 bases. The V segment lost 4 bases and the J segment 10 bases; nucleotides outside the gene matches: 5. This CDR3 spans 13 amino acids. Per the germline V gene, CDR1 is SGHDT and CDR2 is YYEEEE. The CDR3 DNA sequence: TGTGCCAGCAGCCCGGACAGGGGGGACGAGCAGTTCTTC. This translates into CASSPDRGDEQFF. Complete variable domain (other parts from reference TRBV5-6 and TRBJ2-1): DAGVTQSPTHLIKTRGQQVTLRCSPKSGHDTVSWYQQALGQGPQFIFQYYEEEERQRGNFPDRFSGHQFPNYSSELNVNALLLGDSALYLCASSPDRGDEQFFGPGTRLTVL.

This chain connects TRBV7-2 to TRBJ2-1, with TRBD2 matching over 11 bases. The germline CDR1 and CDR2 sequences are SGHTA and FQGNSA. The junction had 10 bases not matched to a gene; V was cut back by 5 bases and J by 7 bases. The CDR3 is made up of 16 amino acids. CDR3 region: CASSRSSGGALNEQFF. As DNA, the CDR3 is TGTGCCAGCAGCCGGAGTAGCGGGGGGGCTTTGAATGAGCAGTTCTTC.

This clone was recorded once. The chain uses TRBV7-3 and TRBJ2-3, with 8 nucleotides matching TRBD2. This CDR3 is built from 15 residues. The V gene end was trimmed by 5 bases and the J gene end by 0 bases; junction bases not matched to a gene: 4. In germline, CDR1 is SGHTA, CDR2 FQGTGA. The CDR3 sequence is CASSPSGGSTDTQYF. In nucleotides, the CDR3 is TGTGCCAGCAGCCCCAGCGGGGGAAGCACAGATACGCAGTATTTT.

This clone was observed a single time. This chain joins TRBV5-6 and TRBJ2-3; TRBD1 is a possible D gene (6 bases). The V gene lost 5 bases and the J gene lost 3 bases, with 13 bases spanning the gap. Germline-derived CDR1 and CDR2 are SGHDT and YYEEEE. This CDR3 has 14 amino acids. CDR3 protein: CASRARGKTDTQYF. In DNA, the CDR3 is TGTGCCAGCAGGGCTAGGGGGAAGACAGATACGCAGTATTTT.

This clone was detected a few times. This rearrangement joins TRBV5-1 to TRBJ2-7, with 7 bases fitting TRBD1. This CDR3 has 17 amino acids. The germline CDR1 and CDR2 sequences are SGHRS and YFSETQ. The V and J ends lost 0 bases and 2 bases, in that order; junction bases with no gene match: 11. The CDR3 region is CASSLAVTTGLTYEQYF. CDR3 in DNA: TGCGCCAGCAGCTTGGCCGTCACGACAGGGCTGACCTACGAGCAGTACTTC.

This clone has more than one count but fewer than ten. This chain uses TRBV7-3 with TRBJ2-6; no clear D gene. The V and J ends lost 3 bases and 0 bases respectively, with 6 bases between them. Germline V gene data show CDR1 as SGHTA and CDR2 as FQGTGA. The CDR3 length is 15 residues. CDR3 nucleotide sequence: TGTGCCAGCAGCTTTGTGATCTCTGGGGCCAACGTCCTGACTTTC. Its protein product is CASSFVISGANVLTF.

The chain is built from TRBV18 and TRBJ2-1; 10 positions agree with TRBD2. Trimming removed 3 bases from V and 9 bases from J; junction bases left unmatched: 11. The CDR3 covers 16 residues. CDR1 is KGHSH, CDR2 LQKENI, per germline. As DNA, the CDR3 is TGTGCCAGCTCACCTTTGCCTAGCGGGGGCGGCAGTGAGCAGTTCTTC. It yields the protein CASSPLPSGGGSEQFF.

The CDR3 coding sequence is TGTGCCAGCAGTTTGAGGCCCCCTTCTCAATACAATGAGCAGTTCTTC. Amino acids: CASSLRPPSQYNEQFF. The chain has TRBV27 and TRBJ2-1, with D unclear. The CDR3 contains 16 residues. Germline loops: CDR1 MNHEY, CDR2 SMNVEV (reference sequence). V lost 3 bases and J 4 bases, leaving 16 bases between the germline ends.

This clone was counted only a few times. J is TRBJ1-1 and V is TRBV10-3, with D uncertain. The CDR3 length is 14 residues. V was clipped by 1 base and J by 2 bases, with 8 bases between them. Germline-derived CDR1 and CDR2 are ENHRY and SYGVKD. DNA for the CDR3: TGTGCCATCAGTGAGTTGGGCGGTAACACTGAAGCTTTCTTT. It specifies CAISELGGNTEAFF.

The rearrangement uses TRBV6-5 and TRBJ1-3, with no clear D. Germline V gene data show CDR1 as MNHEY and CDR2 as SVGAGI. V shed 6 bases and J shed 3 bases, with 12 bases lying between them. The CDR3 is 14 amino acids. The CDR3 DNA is TGTGCCAGCAGAGAGGGTTTAGTTGGAAACACCATATATTTT. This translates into CASREGLVGNTIYF.

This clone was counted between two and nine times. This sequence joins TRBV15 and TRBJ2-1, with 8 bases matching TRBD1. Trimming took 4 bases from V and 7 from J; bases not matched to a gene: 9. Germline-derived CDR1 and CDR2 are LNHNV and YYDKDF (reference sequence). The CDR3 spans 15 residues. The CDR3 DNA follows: TGTGCCACCAGCAAAGCCGGGACAGGCACAAATGAGCAGTTCTTC. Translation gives CATSKAGTGTNEQFF.

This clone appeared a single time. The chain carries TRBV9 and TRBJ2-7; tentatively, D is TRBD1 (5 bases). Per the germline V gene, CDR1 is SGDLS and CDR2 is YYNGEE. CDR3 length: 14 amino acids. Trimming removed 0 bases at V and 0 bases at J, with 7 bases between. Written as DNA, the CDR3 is TGTGCCAGCAGCGTAGGACAGTCCTCCTACGAGCAGTACTTC. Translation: CASSVGQSSYEQYF.

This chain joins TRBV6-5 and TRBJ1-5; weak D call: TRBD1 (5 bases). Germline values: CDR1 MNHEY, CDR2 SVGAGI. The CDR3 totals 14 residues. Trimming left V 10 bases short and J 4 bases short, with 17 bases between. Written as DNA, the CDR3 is TGTGCCACCAGGACACCGGGTTGGAATCAGCCCCAGCATTTT. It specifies CATRTPGWNQPQHF.

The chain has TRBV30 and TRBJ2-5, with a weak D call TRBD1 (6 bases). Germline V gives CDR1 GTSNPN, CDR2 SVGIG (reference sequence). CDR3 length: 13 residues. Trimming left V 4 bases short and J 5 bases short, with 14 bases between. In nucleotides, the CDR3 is TGTGCCTGGAACACAGGGTTAGGGGAGACCCAGTACTTC. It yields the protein CAWNTGLGETQYF.

The CDR3 region has the DNA TGTGCCAGCAGCCAATCGTACGAGCAGTACTTC. Encoded protein: CASSQSYEQYF. The chain recombines TRBV4-2 with TRBJ2-7; D ambiguous. The CDR3 is 11 amino acids. Germline-derived CDR1 and CDR2 are LGHNA and YNFKEQ. V lost 2 bases and J 4 bases, leaving 3 bases between the germline ends.